These 12 T cell receptor beta chains came from one sample sequenced in a study of somatic mutations in cytotoxic T cells in rheumatoid arthritis. Sequencing was performed with immunoSEQ multiplex PCR; in TCRdb, only in-frame clones are kept and a portion is missing. The table shows approximately 10,000 clones, with over 75% occurring only once. The sample taken for sequencing was CD8+ T cells sorted from blood. These TCRs come from a woman between 45 and 60 years old in good health.

This chain links TRBV18 with TRBJ2-1, with D possibly matching TRBD1 (6 bases). Looked up from germline, CDR1 is KGHSH and CDR2 is LQKENI. This CDR3 has 14 amino acids. Trimming removed 3 bases at V and 5 bases at J, with 11 bases between. The CDR3, as DNA: TGTGCCAGCTCACCCCAGAAGGGGGACAATGAGCAGTTCTTC. Encoded protein: CASSPQKGDNEQFF.

Written as DNA, the CDR3 is TGTGCCAGCAGCTTGACTAGCGGGCCATCGGCAGATACGCAGTATTTT. Its protein is CASSLTSGPSADTQYF. The rearrangement joins TRBV11-2 to TRBJ2-3, with 10 bases fitting TRBD2. The trim removed 3 bases at V and 4 bases at J, leaving 7 bases unmatched. The CDR3 runs 16 residues. Per the germline V gene, CDR1 is SGHAT and CDR2 is FQNNGV.

The J gene is TRBJ1-1, the V gene TRBV11-2; D is ambiguous. Germline CDR1 and CDR2: SGHAT and FQNNGV. The CDR3 runs to 13 residues. V was clipped by 1 base and J by 8 bases, with 11 bases between them. The CDR3 coding sequence is TGTGCCAGCAGCTTAGCGGCGGGGTGGGAAGCTTTCTTT. Amino acids: CASSLAAGWEAFF.

This clone was seen more than once but under ten times. V usage is TRBV7-9 and J usage is TRBJ2-7, with 10 bases aligning to TRBD1. V lost 5 bases to trimming and J lost 7 bases; unmatched junction nucleotides: 11. This CDR3 is 15 amino acids long. Per germline, CDR1 SEHNR and CDR2 FQNEAQ (reference sequence). The DNA for the CDR3 is TGTGCCAGCAGCCACCGACAGGGGGCGAGGGAAGAGCAGTACTTC. Its translation is CASSHRQGAREEQYF.

This sequence joins TRBV27 and TRBJ1-6; D is possibly TRBD1 (6 bases). The CDR3 has 15 residues. V dropped 5 bases and J dropped 7 bases, with 15 bases sitting between them. Germline V gives CDR1 MNHEY, CDR2 SMNVEV (reference sequence). The CDR3: CASSLSGTTNSPLHF. CDR3 sequence (DNA): TGTGCCAGCAGTCTCTCCGGGACAACCAATTCACCCCTCCACTTT.

The chain has TRBV6-1 and TRBJ2-2, with unresolved D. Deletions cut 8 bases from V and 3 bases from J, with 13 bases between. The CDR3 totals 14 residues. CDR1 and CDR2 (germline): MNHNS, SASEGT. The CDR3 nucleotides are TGTGCCAGCCCTAAACCATCGGACACCGGGGAGCTGTTTTTT. This translates into CASPKPSDTGELFF.

The rearrangement joins TRBV2 to TRBJ2-1, with D maybe TRBD1 (6 bases). CDR3 size: 15 residues. V was clipped by 4 bases and J by 5 bases, with 15 bases between them. CDR1 and CDR2 (germline): SNHLY, FYNNEI. This CDR3 is CASSGTAHMNNEQFF. CDR3 nucleotide sequence: TGTGCCAGCAGTGGGACAGCCCATATGAACAATGAGCAGTTCTTC.

In nucleotides, the CDR3 is TGTGCCAGCAGTTACTCGGGCAGGCAGCCCCAGCATTTT. Translation: CASSYSGRQPQHF. The chain employs TRBV6-5 and TRBJ1-5; D is undetermined. Germline V gene sequence: CDR1 MNHEY, CDR2 SVGAGI. V lost 0 bases and J 7 bases, leaving 7 bases between the germline ends. This CDR3 contains 13 residues.

The chain has TRBV27 and TRBJ1-4; tentative D call: TRBD1 (6 bases). With 1 base removed from V and 8 bases from J, the gap between germline ends came to 8 bases. CDR1 MNHEY and CDR2 SMNVEV come from the germline V gene (reference sequence). The CDR3 has 13 residues. CDR3: CASSLFTGEKLFF. The CDR3 DNA is TGTGCCAGCAGTTTATTTACAGGGGAAAAACTGTTTTTT. The whole variable domain, remainder taken from reference TRBV27 and TRBJ1-4, is EAQVTQNPRYLITVTGKKLTVTCSQNMNHEYMSWYRQDPGLGLRQIYYSMNVEVTDKGDVPEGYKVSRKEKRNFPLILESPSPNQTSLYFCASSLFTGEKLFFGSGTQLSVL.

J is TRBJ1-2 and V is TRBV5-6; D possibly corresponds to TRBD1 (5 bases). Looked up from germline, CDR1 is SGHDT and CDR2 is YYEEEE. The V end was cut by 2 bases, the J end by 0 bases, with 8 bases between. There are 14 residues in the CDR3. CDR3 sequence (DNA): TGTGCCAGCAGCTTTCAGGGTTCTAACTATGGCTACACCTTC. Translated: CASSFQGSNYGYTF.

The chain joins TRBV5-4 to TRBJ2-7; D remains unclear. Deletions cut 0 bases from V and 5 bases from J, with 6 bases between. The germline CDR1 and CDR2 sequences are SGHNT and YYREEE (reference sequence). The CDR3 spans 12 residues. In DNA form, the CDR3 reads TGTGCCAGCAGCTTGGGAACGGACGAGCAGTACTTC. Protein sequence: CASSLGTDEQYF.

The chain uses TRBV27 and TRBJ2-1; 11 bases map to TRBD1. Trimming took 2 bases from V and 7 from J; bases not matched to a gene: 4. CDR3 length: 15 amino acids. CDR1 MNHEY and CDR2 SMNVEV come from the germline V gene (reference sequence). The CDR3, as DNA: TGTGCCAGCAGTTTAACGGGACAGGGGGGGAATGAGCAGTTCTTC. It specifies CASSLTGQGGNEQFF.